This TCR beta chain derives from a study of tumor-infiltrating lymphocytes in primary liver carcinoma. TCR beta cDNA was made from 400 to 500 ng total RNA with a constant-region primer. Construction of TCR beta libraries relied on three successive nested multiplex PCR rounds employing slightly modified ARM-PCR. For around 11 cycles apiece, the opening two PCR rounds ran with TRBV1-TRBV30 forward primers and a C-beta reverse primer. TCRdb reprocessed the multiplex PCR reads with MiXCR, giving one entry per CDR3 protein. The sample lists about 120,000 distinct CDR3 sequences, around 65% occurring once. Germline-derived CDR1 and CDR2 are SGHAT and FQNNGV. The CDR3 extends over 15 amino acids. Investigators took RNA and DNA out together from 20-30 mg of unsorted bulk tissue. Details on this clonotype: Its antigen is unknown. Germline is not matched at one junction end, which may reflect a read error.

Study results and limitations: The overlap of tumor-adjacent and tumor-blood pairs was smaller than that of tumor region pairs.

What was sequenced was tumor-adjacent normal liver tissue. This receptor was identified in a woman aged 55-69 years with primary liver carcinoma and hepatitis B virus infection. V is TRBV11-2 and J is TRBJ2-1, with D possibly matching TRBD2 (5 bases). CDR3 coding DNA: TGTGTCAGCAGCTTAGATGGAGGAAGCATCGGTGAGCAGTTCTTC. It is translated as CVSSLDGGSIGEQFF.